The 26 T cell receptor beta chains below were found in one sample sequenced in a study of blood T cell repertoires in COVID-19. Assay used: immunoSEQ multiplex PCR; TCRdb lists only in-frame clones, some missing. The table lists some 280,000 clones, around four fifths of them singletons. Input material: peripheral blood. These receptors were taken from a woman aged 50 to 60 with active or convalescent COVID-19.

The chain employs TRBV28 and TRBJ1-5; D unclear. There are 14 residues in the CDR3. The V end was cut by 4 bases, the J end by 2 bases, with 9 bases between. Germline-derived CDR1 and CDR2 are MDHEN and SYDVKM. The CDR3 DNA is TGTGCCAGCAGTTGGGCATCGGGCAATCAGCCCCAGCATTTT. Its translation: CASSWASGNQPQHF.

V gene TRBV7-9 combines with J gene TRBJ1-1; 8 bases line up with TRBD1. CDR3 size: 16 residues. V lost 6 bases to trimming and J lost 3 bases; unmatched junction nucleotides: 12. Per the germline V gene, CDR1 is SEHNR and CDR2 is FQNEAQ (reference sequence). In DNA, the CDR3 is TGTGCCAGCAGTCCCCGGCGGCGACAGGGGCACACTGAAGCTTTCTTT. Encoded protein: CASSPRRRQGHTEAFF.

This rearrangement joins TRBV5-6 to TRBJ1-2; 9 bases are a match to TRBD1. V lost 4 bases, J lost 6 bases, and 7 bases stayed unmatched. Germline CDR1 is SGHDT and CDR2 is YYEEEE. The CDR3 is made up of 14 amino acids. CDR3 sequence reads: CASSTRDRVHGYTF. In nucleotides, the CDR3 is TGTGCCAGCAGCACCCGGGACAGGGTTCATGGCTACACCTTC.

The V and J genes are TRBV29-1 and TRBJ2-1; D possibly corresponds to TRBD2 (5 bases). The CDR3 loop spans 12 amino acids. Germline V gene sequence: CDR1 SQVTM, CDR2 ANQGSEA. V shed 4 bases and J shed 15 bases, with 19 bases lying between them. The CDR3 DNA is TGCAGCGTTGCGGCTAGCTCTCAAGGACTGTTCTTC. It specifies CSVAASSQGLFF.

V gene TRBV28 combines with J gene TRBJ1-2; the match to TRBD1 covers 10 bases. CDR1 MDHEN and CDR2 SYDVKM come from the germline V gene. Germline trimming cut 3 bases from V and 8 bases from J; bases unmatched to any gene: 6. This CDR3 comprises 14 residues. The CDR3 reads CASSLTGGPPGYTF. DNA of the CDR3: TGTGCCAGCAGTTTGACAGGGGGCCCCCCCGGCTACACCTTC.

The CDR3 DNA reads TGTGCCAGCAGCCAGGGGGGCGGGAGGGATGAGCAGTACTTC. Translating it yields CASSQGGGRDEQYF. V is TRBV6-6 and J is TRBJ2-7, with 9 bases matching TRBD2. There are 14 residues in the CDR3. In germline, CDR1 is MNHNY, CDR2 SVGAGI (reference sequence). The junction had 10 bases not matched to a gene; V was cut back by 6 bases and J by 7 bases.

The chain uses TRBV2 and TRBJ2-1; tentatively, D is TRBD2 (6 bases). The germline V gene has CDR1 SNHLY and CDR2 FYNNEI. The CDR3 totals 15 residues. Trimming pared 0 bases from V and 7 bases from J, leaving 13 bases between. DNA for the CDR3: TGTGCCAGCAGTGAAGCTCGGAGGGAAAGAAATGAGCAGTTCTTC. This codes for CASSEARRERNEQFF.

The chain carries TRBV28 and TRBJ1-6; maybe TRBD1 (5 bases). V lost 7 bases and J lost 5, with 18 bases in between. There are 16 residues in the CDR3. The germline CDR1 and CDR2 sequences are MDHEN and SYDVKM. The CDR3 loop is CASTTMTQGHNSPLHF. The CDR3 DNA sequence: TGTGCCAGCACCACTATGACGCAGGGCCATAATTCACCCCTCCACTTT.

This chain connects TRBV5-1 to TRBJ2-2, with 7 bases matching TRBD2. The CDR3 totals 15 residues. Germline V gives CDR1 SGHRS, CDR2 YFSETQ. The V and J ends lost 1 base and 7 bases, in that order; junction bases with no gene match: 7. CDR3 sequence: CASSLRSGTGGELFF. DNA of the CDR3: TGCGCCAGCAGCTTGCGGAGCGGGACTGGCGGGGAGCTGTTTTTT.

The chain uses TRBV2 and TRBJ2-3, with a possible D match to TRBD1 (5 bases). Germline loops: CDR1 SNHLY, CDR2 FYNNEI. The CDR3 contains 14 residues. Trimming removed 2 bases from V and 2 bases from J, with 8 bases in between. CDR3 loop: CASSEQGPTDTQYF. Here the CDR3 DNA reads TGTGCCAGCAGTGAACAGGGTCCCACAGATACGCAGTATTTT.

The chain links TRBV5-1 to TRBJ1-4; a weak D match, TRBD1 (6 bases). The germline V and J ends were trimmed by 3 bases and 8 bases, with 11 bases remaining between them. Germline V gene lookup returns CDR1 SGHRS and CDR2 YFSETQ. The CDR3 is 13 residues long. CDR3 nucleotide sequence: TGCGCCAGCAGCTGGACAGCGGGGGAAAAACTGTTTTTT. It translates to CASSWTAGEKLFF. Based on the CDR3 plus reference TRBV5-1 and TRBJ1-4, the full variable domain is KAGVTQTPRYLIKTRGQQVTLSCSPISGHRSVSWYQQTPGQGLQFLFEYFSETQRNKGNFPGRFSGRQFSNSRSEMNVSTLELGDSALYLCASSWTAGEKLFFGSGTQLSVL.

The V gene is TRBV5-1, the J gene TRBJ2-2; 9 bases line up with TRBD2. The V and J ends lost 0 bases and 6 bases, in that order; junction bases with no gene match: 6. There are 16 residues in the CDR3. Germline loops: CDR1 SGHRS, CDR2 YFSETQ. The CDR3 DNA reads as TGCGCCAGCAGCTTGGACCTAGCGGGATCGGCCGGGGAGCTGTTTTTT. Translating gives CASSLDLAGSAGELFF.

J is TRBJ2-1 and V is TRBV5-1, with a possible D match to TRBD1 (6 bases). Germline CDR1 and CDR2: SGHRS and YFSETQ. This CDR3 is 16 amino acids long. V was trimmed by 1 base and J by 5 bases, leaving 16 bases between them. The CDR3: CASSLQGQPPNNEQFF. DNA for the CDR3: TGCGCCAGCAGCTTGCAGGGGCAACCCCCCAACAATGAGCAGTTCTTC. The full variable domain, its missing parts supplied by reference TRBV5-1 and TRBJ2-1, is KAGVTQTPRYLIKTRGQQVTLSCSPISGHRSVSWYQQTPGQGLQFLFEYFSETQRNKGNFPGRFSGRQFSNSRSEMNVSTLELGDSALYLCASSLQGQPPNNEQFFGPGTRLTVL.

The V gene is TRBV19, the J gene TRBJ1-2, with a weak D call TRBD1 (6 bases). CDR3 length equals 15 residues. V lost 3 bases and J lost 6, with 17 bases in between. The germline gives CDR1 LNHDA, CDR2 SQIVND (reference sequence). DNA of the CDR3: TGTGCCAGTAGTATCGGGGGGGCCTGGAGGGATGGCTACACCTTC. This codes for CASSIGGAWRDGYTF.

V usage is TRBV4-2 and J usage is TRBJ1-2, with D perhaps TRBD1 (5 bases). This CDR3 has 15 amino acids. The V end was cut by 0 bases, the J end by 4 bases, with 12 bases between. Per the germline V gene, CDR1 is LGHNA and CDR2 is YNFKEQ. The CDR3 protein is CASSQDRGGAYGYTF. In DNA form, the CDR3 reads TGTGCCAGCAGCCAAGATAGGGGAGGTGCCTATGGCTACACCTTC.

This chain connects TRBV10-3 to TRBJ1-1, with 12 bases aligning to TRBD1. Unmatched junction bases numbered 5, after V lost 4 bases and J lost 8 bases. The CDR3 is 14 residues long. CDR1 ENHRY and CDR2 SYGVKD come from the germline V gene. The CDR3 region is CAISVGQGAFEAFF. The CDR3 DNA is TGTGCCATCAGTGTGGGACAGGGGGCGTTCGAAGCTTTCTTT.

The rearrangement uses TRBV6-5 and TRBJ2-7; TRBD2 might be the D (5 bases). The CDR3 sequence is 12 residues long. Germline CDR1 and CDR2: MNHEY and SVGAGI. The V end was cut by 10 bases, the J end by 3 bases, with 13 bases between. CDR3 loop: CATRTDVYEQYF. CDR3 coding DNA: TGTGCCACCCGGACTGACGTCTACGAGCAGTACTTC.

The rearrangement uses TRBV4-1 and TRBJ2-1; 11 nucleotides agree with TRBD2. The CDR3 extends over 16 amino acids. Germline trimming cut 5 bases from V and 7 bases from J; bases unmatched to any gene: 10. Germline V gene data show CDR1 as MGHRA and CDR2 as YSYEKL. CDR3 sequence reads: CASSRRLAGGNNEQFF. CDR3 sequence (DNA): TGCGCCAGCAGCAGGCGTCTAGCGGGAGGAAATAATGAGCAGTTCTTC.

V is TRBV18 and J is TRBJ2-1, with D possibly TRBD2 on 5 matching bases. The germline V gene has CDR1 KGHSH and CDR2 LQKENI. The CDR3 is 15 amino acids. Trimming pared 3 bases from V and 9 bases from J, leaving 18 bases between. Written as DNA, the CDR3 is TGTGCCAGCTCACCTTCGGTCCTAGCAATGACTGAGCAGTTCTTC. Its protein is CASSPSVLAMTEQFF.

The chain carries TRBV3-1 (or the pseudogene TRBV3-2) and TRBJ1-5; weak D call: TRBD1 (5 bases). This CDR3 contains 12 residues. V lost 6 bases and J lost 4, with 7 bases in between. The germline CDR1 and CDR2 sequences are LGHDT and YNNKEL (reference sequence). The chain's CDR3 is CASRTGNQPQHF. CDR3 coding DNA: TGTGCCAGCAGAACAGGTAATCAGCCCCAGCATTTT.

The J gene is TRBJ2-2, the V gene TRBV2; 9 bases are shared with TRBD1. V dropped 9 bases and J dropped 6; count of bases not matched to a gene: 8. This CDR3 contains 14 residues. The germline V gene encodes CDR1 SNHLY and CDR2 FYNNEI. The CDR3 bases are TGTGCCAGTGTGACAGGGGGAGGGGCCGGGGAGCTGTTTTTT. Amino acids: CASVTGGGAGELFF.

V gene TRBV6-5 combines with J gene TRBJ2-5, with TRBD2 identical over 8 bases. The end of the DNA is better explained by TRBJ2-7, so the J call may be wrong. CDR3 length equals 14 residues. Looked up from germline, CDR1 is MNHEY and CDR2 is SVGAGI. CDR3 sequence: CASSRRGGSYEQYF. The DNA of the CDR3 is TGTGCCAGCAGCCGCCGGGGGGGCTCCTACGAGCAGTACTTC.

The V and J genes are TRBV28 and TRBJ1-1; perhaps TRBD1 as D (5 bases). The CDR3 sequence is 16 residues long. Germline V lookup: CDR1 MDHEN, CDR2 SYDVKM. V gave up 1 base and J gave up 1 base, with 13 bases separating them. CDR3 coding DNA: TGTGCCAGCAGTTTATTTGGCAGGGCAGGGAACACTGAAGCTTTCTTT. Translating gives CASSLFGRAGNTEAFF.

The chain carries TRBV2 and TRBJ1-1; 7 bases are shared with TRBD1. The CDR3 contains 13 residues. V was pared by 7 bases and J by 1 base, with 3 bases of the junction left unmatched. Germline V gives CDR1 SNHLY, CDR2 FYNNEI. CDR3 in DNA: TGTGCCAGCATGGGACAGCCGAACACTGAAGCTTTCTTT. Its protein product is CASMGQPNTEAFF.

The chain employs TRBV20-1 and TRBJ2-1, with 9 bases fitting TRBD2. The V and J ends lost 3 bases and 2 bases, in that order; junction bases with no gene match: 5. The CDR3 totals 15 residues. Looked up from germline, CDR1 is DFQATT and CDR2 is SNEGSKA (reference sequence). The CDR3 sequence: CSASPEREAYNEQFF. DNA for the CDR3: TGCAGTGCTAGTCCCGAGCGGGAGGCCTACAATGAGCAGTTCTTC.

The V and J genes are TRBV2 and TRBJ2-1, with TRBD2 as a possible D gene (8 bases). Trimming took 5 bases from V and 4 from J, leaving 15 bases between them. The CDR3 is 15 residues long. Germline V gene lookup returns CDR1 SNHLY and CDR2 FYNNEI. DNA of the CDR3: TGTGCCAGCAGTTTAGCGGGACAGATGTACAATGAGCAGTTCTTC. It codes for CASSLAGQMYNEQFF. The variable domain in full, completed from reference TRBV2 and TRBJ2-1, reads EPEVTQTPSHQVTQMGQEVILRCVPISNHLYFYWYRQILGQKVEFLVSFYNNEISEKSEIFDDQFSVERPDGSNFTLKIRSTKLEDSAMYFCASSLAGQMYNEQFFGPGTRLTVL.